The rows below give T cell receptor beta chains drawn from one sample of a study of regulatory T cells in long-lasting Graves disease. MiXCR was run by TCRdb on the multiplex PCR reads, yielding one entry per CDR3 protein. This table has roughly 560,000 distinct CDR3 sequences, 16% appearing once. This sample also appeared in a second study, on T cells in Graves' hyperthyroidism and ophthalmopathy.

The source material was peripheral blood mononuclear cells (PBMCs), sampled at new diagnosis, from a patient treated with antithyroid drugs. These receptors came from a woman aged 35-65 years with Graves disease. CDR3s include the opening cysteine and the closing phenylalanine or tryptophan. The D gene is left open where the match is weak. Clone size is stated in some rows and not others, as once, few, many or a class when expanded.

TRBJ1-1 | TRBD1 | TRBV7-9 | few | TGTGCCAGCAGCTTAACTCCCACAGGGGCCACTGAAGCTTTCTTT | CASSLTPTGATEAFF
TRBJ2-2 | . | TRBV12-3/TRBV12-4 | . | TGTGCCAGCACCTATAGGCCACGAAGAGAGGACACCGGGGAGCTGTTTTTT | CASTYRPRREDTGELFF
TRBJ1-2 | TRBD1 | TRBV24-1 | many | TGTGCCACCAGTGATCCCAAGGACAGGGCCTATGGCTACACCTTC | CATSDPKDRAYGYTF
TRBJ2-1 | . | TRBV6-2/TRBV6-3 | few | TGTGCCAGCAGTTACCGTGCGACAGTTTACAATGAGCAGTTCTTC | CASSYRATVYNEQFF
TRBJ2-6 | . | TRBV10-3 | . | TGTGCCATCAGTGAGTTCCAGGGGAAGACTGGGGCCAACGTCCTGACTTTC | CAISEFQGKTGANVLTF
TRBJ2-4 | TRBD2 | TRBV20-1 | many | TGCAGTGCTAGAGATGGGAGGGGCCAGATAAACATTCAGTACTTC | CSARDGRGQINIQYF
TRBJ1-5 | . | TRBV6-1 | few | TGTGCCAGCTCCCCTCGGACAGTCAATCAGCCCCAGCATTTT | CASSPRTVNQPQHF
TRBJ1-4 | . | TRBV6-5 | many | TGTGCCAGCAGTTACGGTGGCCGAGCTAATGAAAAACTGTTTTTT | CASSYGGRANEKLFF
TRBJ2-1 | . | TRBV11-2 | many | TGTGCCAGCAGCTTAGCCCAGGGGACATACAATGAGCAGTTCTTC | CASSLAQGTYNEQFF
TRBJ1-4 | . | TRBV7-8 | . | TGTGCCAGCAGCTCTAGACACCCTCAGGGAAGAGAGGAAAAACTGTTTTTT | CASSSRHPQGREEKLFF
TRBJ2-1 | . | TRBV3-1 | . | TGTGCCAGCAGCCAAGAGGCCAGGGCACCTGAGCAGTTCTTC | CASSQEARAPEQFF
TRBJ1-6 | TRBD1 | TRBV11-2 | few | TGTGCCAGCAGCTTAGGGGACAGGGGTGAGAATTCACCCCTCCACTTT | CASSLGDRGENSPLHF
TRBJ2-6 | . | TRBV19 | few | TGTGCCAGTAGTTTCGCCCTTACAGGGCGGTCTGGGGCCAACGTCCTGACTTTC | CASSFALTGRSGANVLTF
TRBJ2-3 | . | TRBV5-1 | many | TGCGCCAGCAGCATTGAACAGGGAACAGATACGCAGTATTTT | CASSIEQGTDTQYF
TRBJ1-1 | . | TRBV12-3/TRBV12-4 | few | TGTGCCAGCAGTTTTGGGGGAGGTTGGGCTTTCTTT | CASSFGGGWAFF
TRBJ2-5 | . | TRBV6-5 | many | TGTGCCAGCAGTTATGTCCTGGGGTTTTGGGGGGTCGAGACCCAGTACTTC | CASSYVLGFWGVETQYF
TRBJ1-1 | TRBD1 | TRBV7-2 | . | TGTGCCAGCAGCCCCAGTCCGGGACAGGGGGCAGCAGCTTTCTTT | CASSPSPGQGAAAFF
TRBJ2-1 | TRBD2 | TRBV2 | many | TGTGCCAGCAGTGAAGTCTCTAGCGGGGGCCGGGAGCAGTTCTTC | CASSEVSSGGREQFF
TRBJ2-6 | . | TRBV3-1 | . | TGTGCCAGCAGCCAAGGTCCCACAGGGAACTCTGGGGCCAACGTCCTGACTTTC | CASSQGPTGNSGANVLTF
TRBJ1-1 | . | TRBV6-5 | many | TGTGCCAGCAGTTACGGCCCTGAAGCTTTCTTT | CASSYGPEAFF
TRBJ1-5 | . | TRBV5-1 | many | TGCGCCAGCAGCTTGGATGGGGAAAGCAATCAGCCCCAGCATTTT | CASSLDGESNQPQHF
TRBJ2-1 | TRBD1 | TRBV7-2 | . | TGTGCCAGCAGCTTAGCGATTGGACAGGGGTACAATGAGCAGTTCTTC | CASSLAIGQGYNEQFF
TRBJ1-4 | . | TRBV28 | many | TGTGCCAGCAGTCCCCGGGAGGAGAATGAAAAACTGTTTTTT | CASSPREENEKLFF
TRBJ1-2 | . | TRBV4-1 | . | TGCGCCAGCAGCCAAAGTGTCCTCAGGGATAACTATGGCTACACCTTC | CASSQSVLRDNYGYTF
TRBJ1-1 | . | TRBV12-3/TRBV12-4 | many | TGTGCCAGCAGCCAGTGGGGCGGTGGCACTGAAGCTTTCTTT | CASSQWGGGTEAFF
TRBJ2-5 | . | TRBV5-1 | . | TGCGCCAGCAGCTTGGGCCCGACGGGAGAGACCCAGTACTTC | CASSLGPTGETQYF
TRBJ1-2 | . | TRBV20-1 | many | TGCAGTGCTAGAGATCTCAGGGAGGGTGGCTACACCTTC | CSARDLREGGYTF
TRBJ1-1 | . | TRBV30 | many | TGTGCCTGGAGTCACAGAATTTACACTGAAGCTTTCTTT | CAWSHRIYTEAFF
TRBJ2-4 | . | TRBV7-2 | few | TGTGCCAGCAGCGTGACGGGGGGCCAGGTAGACATTCAGTACTTC | CASSVTGGQVDIQYF
TRBJ2-3 | . | TRBV27 | few | TGTGCCAGCAGTTTACGCGGCAGCTGCACAGATACGCAGTATTTT | CASSLRGSCTDTQYF
TRBJ2-2 | TRBD2 | TRBV12-3/TRBV12-4 | few | TGTGCCAGCAGTTTAAGTTGGACTAGCGGGGGCCTAGCGTACGAGCTGTTTTTT | CASSLSWTSGGLAYELFF
TRBJ2-7 | . | TRBV10-1 | many | TGCGCCAGCAGTAAGACTCAGGGGGGATTCTACGAGCAGTACTTC | CASSKTQGGFYEQYF
TRBJ2-7 | . | TRBV30 | few | TGTGCCTGGTCCCCTGGGGGCCCCTACGAGCAGTACTTC | CAWSPGGPYEQYF
TRBJ2-1 | TRBD2 | TRBV5-1 | . | TGCGCCAGCAGCTCGGGGACTAGCCGGGGACTTGATGAGCAGTTCTTC | CASSSGTSRGLDEQFF
TRBJ2-1 | TRBD1 | TRBV19 | . | TGTGCCAGTAGGCCAAGGGACAGGGATTATGTGGAGCAGTTCTTC | CASRPRDRDYVEQFF
TRBJ2-3 | . | TRBV5-1 | many | TGCGCCAGCAGCCCCCTTGGGGAAAGCACAGATACGCAGTATTTT | CASSPLGESTDTQYF
TRBJ2-3 | . | TRBV10-3 | few | TGTGCCATCAGTGACCAGGACACCCCAGACTGGGCAGATACGCAGTATTTT | CAISDQDTPDWADTQYF
TRBJ2-5 | . | TRBV11-2 | . | TGTGCCAGCACCCCGGGCTTCGGGGAGACCCAGTACTTC | CASTPGFGETQYF
TRBJ2-3 | . | TRBV5-1 | many | TGCGCCAGCAATAGAGAAACCACAGATACGCAGTATTTT | CASNRETTDTQYF
TRBJ2-1 | TRBD2 | TRBV18 | . | TGTGCCAGCTCACCCGCGATGATAGCGGGGGACGGGGATGAGCAGTTCTTC | CASSPAMIAGDGDEQFF
TRBJ1-5 | . | TRBV10-3 | few | TGTGCCATCAGTGAGATAGGGCATAGCAATCAGCCCCAGCATTTT | CAISEIGHSNQPQHF
TRBJ2-7 | TRBD1 | TRBV5-6 | . | TGTGCCAGCAGAACGACAGGGGGCCACGAGCAGTACTTC | CASRTTGGHEQYF
TRBJ2-3 | . | TRBV10-3 | once | TGTGCCATCAGTGACGAGGATACGCAGTATTTT | CAISDEDTQYF
TRBJ2-7 | . | TRBV27 | . | TGTGCCAGCTATAGCGGAAGCTCCTACGAGCAGTACTTC | CASYSGSSYEQYF
TRBJ1-3 | . | TRBV2 | . | TGTGCCAGCAGTGTCACAGTATCTGGAAACACCATATATTTT | CASSVTVSGNTIYF
TRBJ2-3 | . | TRBV12-3/TRBV12-4 | many | TGTGCCAGCAGTTTGTCGGGGGCCCGCACAGATACGCAGTATTTT | CASSLSGARTDTQYF